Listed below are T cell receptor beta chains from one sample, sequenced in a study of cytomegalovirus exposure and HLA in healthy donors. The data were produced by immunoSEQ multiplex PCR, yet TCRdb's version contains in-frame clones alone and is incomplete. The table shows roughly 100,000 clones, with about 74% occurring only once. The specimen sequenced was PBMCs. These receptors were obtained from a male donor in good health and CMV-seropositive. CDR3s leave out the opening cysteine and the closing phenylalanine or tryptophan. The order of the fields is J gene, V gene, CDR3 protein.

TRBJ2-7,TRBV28,ATFPFVQRQGGRYEQY
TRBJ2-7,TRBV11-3,ASSLGRNRDHEQY
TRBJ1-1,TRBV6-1,ASSEMRGGETF
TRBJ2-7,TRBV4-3,ASSQEFFGGSYEQY
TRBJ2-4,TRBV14,ASSLGASKAKNIQY
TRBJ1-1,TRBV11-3,ASSLVPGNNTEAF
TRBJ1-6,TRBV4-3,ASSWDLSSYNSPLH
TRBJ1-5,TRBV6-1,ASSEAYIPRTADQPQH
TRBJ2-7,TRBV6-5,ASSYSRTGFGEQY
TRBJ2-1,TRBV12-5,ASGLWTSGSPNEQF
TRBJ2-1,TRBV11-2,ASSLARAYEQF
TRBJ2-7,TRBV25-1,AAGTGTYEQY
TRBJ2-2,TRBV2,ASGATVRSGELF
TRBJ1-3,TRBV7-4,ASSSGTGTDGNTIY
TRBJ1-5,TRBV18,ASSPWTGADQPQH
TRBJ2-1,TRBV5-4,ASSLSREGEQF